This TCR beta chain was identified in a study of blood T cell repertoires in COVID-19. The wider study: Acute-phase and convalescent COVID-19 samples originated in the United States, Italy and Spain. The cDNA or gDNA used as material had been derived from T cells, B-cell-depleted T cells, or PBMCs.

In the original workflow: How many nucleated cells were present was estimated from reference gene primer amplification. The table came from immunoSEQ multiplex PCR; TCRdb's copy has only in-frame clones and leaves some out. V and J calls and clone size come straight from that table; D and trimming were deduced from the DNA. The sample yields tens of thousands of clones, roughly 88% seen once. The germline V gene has CDR1 SGDLS and CDR2 YYNGEE. The CDR3 consists of 15 residues. The J segment lost 5 bases and the V segment lost 4 bases, leaving 8 bases of the junction unmatched. The chain joins TRBV9 to TRBJ2-3, with 9 bases identical to TRBD2. Specimen: peripheral blood. This receptor was identified in a human donor with active COVID-19. The donor label of this sample is uncertain. The CDR3: CASSPGGGAGDTQYF. CDR3 DNA: TGTGCCAGCAGCCCTGGCGGGGGGGCGGGAGATACGCAGTATTTT.